This T cell receptor beta chain is drawn from a study of early T cells in non-severe SARS-CoV-2 infection. Study background: Chains were not paired, and sequencing was done on bulk RNA from unsorted whole blood.

TCRdb reprocessed the 5' RACE reads with MiXCR, giving one entry per CDR3 protein. Of almost 30,000 distinct CDR3 sequences listed, around 5.1% were seen once; the top ten hold roughly a tenth. With 5 bases clipped from V and 1 base from J, the junction kept 3 bases outside the gene matches. The CDR3 has 15 residues. CDR1 SGHRS and CDR2 YFSETQ come from the germline V gene. The sample holds many counts of this clonotype. The source of this sequence is an adult who was a healthcare worker with PCR-confirmed SARS-CoV-2 infection or an uninfected control (not recorded which). The V gene is TRBV5-1, the J gene TRBJ2-2; TRBD2 aligns across 9 bases. Sample: whole blood. The CDR3 coding sequence is TGCGCCAGCAGTTTGACTAGCGGGAACACCGGGGAGCTGTTTTTT. Protein sequence: CASSLTSGNTGELFF.